Listed here is a single TCR beta chain. Trimming took off 2 bases at V and 0 bases at J, with 4 bases between the two ends. This CDR3 has 13 residues. Germline values: CDR1 KGHSH, CDR2 LQKENI. This sample was included in a study of blood T cell repertoires in COVID-19. Looking at the study overall: Both acute and convalescent COVID-19 samples were obtained from the United States, Italy and Spain.

Source study methods: Amplifying reference gene primers gave estimates of nucleated cell counts. The protocol was immunoSEQ multiplex PCR, while the TCRdb copy is restricted to in-frame clones and leaves out a portion. The DNA was the basis for D and trimming; V, J and clone size are from that table. This repertoire shows approximately 110,000 clones, more than 75% found once; its top ten account for roughly 8.1%. Source material: peripheral blood. This sequence was found in a woman between 40 and 50 years old with acute or convalescent COVID-19. The rearrangement joins TRBV18 to TRBJ2-5; D is uncertain. The CDR3 sequence: CASSPVNQETQYF. As DNA, the CDR3 is TGTGCCAGCTCACCAGTCAACCAAGAGACCCAGTACTTC.